The sample holds a few counts of the clone carrying this T cell receptor beta chain. Its specificity is not known. These data belong to a study of response to subunit inactivated influenza vaccine. The study, taken as a whole, reports: New T cells are recruited in small numbers by each seasonal influenza vaccination, according to the authors' suggestion.

CDR3 length: 10 amino acids. The V and J ends lost 5 bases and 5 bases respectively, with 6 bases between them. Germline V gene data show CDR1 as DFQATT and CDR2 as SNEGSKA (reference sequence). MiXCR was run by TCRdb on the RT-PCR reads, yielding one entry per CDR3 protein. The profile shows 200,000 to 250,000 distinct CDR3 sequences, 12% of them singletons. The TCR comes from a man in his fifties who received an inactivated influenza vaccine. This chain connects TRBV20-1 to TRBJ2-5; D uncertain. Material: non-naive T cells sorted from PBMCs, obtained around two weeks before vaccination. The CDR3, as DNA: TGCAGTGCTTTGTGGGAGACCCAGTACTTC. Translating gives CSALWETQYF.